This TCR beta chain was sequenced during a study of blood T cell repertoires in COVID-19. At the level of the study: PBMCs, B-cell-depleted T cells, or T cells provided the cDNA or gDNA that made up the material.

Patients of the Seattle cohort, enrolled during active infection, were followed longitudinally. Notes on this clone: At one end the junction does not follow the germline gene, possibly because of a read error.

Repertoires were generated with immunoSEQ multiplex PCR, while TCRdb's copy carries only in-frame clones and drops some. This sample has roughly 180,000 clones; roughly 84% occur once, and the top ten carry 6.9%. Per germline, CDR1 MNHEY and CDR2 SVGAGI. The CDR3 contains 13 residues. V gene TRBV6-5 combines with J gene TRBJ1-1, with D hard to call. The material sequenced was peripheral blood. The sequence was collected from a man at least 80 years old with COVID-19, enrolled during active disease. DNA for the CDR3: TGTGCAAGCAAGGCAGGCTTGAACACTGAAGCTTTCTTT. As protein: CASKAGLNTEAFF.